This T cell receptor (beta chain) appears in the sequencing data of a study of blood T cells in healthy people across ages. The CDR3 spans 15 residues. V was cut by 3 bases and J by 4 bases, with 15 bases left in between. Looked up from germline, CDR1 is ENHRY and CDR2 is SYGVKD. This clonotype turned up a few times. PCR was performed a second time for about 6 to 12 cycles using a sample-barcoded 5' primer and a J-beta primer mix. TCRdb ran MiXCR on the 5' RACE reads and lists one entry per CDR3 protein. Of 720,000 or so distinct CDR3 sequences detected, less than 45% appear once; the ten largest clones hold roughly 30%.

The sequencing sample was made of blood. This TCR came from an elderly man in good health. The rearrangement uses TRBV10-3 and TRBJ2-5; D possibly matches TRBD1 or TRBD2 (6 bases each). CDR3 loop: CAISDGGQGGETQYF. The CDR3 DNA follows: TGTGCCATCAGTGATGGGGGGCAGGGAGGAGAGACCCAGTACTTC.